This T cell receptor beta chain was documented in a study of blood T cell repertoires in COVID-19. Study information: The United States, Italy and Spain were the sources of the acute and convalescent COVID-19 samples. In each case, the material was cDNA or gDNA derived from T cells, B-cell-depleted T cells, or PBMCs.

V lost 5 bases and J lost 7; bases outside the gene matches: 8. The CDR3 is 15 amino acids. Germline loops: CDR1 SGHAT, CDR2 FQNNGV. This clone was observed a handful of times. Profiled with immunoSEQ multiplex PCR; TCRdb holds only in-frame clones, not every one. The sample holds about 140,000 clones, around 80% seen once. The sequenced material came from peripheral blood. The V call is TRBV11-2, the J call TRBJ1-6; TRBD1 matches 7 bases. This TCR was sampled from a human donor in a cohort sampled during active COVID-19. The CDR3 DNA reads as TGTGCCAGCAGCCAACCGGGACAGTACAATTCACCCCTCCACTTT. Translation: CASSQPGQYNSPLHF.